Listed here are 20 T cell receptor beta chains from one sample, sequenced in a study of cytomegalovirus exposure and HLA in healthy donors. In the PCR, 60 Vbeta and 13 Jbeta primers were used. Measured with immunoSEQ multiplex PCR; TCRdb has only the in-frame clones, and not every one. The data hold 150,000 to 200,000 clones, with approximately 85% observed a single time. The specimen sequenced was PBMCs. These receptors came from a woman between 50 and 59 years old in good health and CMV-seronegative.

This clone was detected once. The CDR3 nucleotides read TGCAGCGGCCGGGACAGGGGTAATGGCTACACCTTC. This encodes CSGRDRGNGYTF. The rearrangement links TRBV29-1 to TRBJ1-2; 10 bases agree with TRBD1. This CDR3 has 12 amino acids. Germline V lookup: CDR1 SQVTM, CDR2 ANQGSEA. V was clipped by 7 bases and J by 6 bases; unmatched bases: 5.

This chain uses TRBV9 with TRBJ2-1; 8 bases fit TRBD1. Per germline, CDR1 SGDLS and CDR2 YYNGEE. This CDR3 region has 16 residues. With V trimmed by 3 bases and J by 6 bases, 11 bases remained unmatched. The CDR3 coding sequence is TGTGCCAGCAGCGCCCAAACAGGGGGTCCGGCCAATGAGCAGTTCTTC. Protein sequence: CASSAQTGGPANEQFF.

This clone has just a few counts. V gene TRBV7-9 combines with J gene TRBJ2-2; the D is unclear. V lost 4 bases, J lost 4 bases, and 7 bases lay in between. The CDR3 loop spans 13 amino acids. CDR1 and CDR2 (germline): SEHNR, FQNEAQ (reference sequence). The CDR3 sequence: CASSSKSTGELFF. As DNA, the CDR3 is TGTGCCAGCAGCTCTAAGTCCACCGGGGAGCTGTTTTTT.

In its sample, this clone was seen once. In nucleotides, the CDR3 is TGTGCCAGCAGCTTAGCAGCAGGGGGGAATCAGCCCCAGCATTTT. Amino acid sequence: CASSLAAGGNQPQHF. V and J are TRBV7-2 and TRBJ1-5, with 7 nucleotides matching TRBD1. V was clipped by 0 bases and J by 4 bases; unmatched bases: 3. The CDR3 is 15 residues long. Looked up from germline, CDR1 is SGHTA and CDR2 is FQGNSA. The whole variable domain, filled in from reference TRBV7-2 and TRBJ1-5, reads GAGVSQSPSNKVTEKGKDVELRCDPISGHTALYWYRQSLGQGLEFLIYFQGNSAPDKSGLPSDRFSAERTGGSVSTLTIQRTQQEDSAVYLCASSLAAGGNQPQHFGDGTRLSIL.

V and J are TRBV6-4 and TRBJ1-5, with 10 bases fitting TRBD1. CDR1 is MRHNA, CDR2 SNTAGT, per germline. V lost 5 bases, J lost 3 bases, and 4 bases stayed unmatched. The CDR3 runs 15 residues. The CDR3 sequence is CASSRDRGSNQPQHF. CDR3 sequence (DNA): TGTGCCAGCAGTCGGGACAGGGGATCCAATCAGCCCCAGCATTTT.

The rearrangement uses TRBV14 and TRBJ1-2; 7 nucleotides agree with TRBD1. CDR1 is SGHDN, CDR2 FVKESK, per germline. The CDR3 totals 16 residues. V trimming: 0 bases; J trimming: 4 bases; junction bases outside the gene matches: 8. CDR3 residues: CASSQEKLGQVYGYTF. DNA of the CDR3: TGTGCCAGCAGCCAAGAGAAGTTAGGACAGGTCTATGGCTACACCTTC.

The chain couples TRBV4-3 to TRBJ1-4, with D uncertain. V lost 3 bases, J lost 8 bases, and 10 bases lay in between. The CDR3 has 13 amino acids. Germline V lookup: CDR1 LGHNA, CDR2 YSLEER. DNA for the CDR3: TGCGCCAGCAGCCAGTCCCTACGGGAAAAACTGTTTTTT. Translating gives CASSQSLREKLFF.

For the CDR3, the DNA is TGTGCCTGGAGCAGGACAGGGCCAGAGGAGACCCAGTACTTC. This sequence encodes CAWSRTGPEETQYF. The V call is TRBV30, the J call TRBJ2-5; 8 bases agree with TRBD1. The CDR3 is 14 amino acids. Germline trimming cut 3 bases from V and 5 bases from J; bases unmatched to any gene: 8. From germline, CDR1 is GTSNPN and CDR2 SVGIG (reference sequence).

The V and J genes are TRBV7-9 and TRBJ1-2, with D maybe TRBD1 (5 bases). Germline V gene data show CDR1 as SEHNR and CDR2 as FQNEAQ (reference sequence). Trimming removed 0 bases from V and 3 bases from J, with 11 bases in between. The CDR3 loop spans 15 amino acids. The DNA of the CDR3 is TGTGCCAGCAGCTTAGCGGGTAGGGGCGACTATGGCTACACCTTC. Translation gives CASSLAGRGDYGYTF.

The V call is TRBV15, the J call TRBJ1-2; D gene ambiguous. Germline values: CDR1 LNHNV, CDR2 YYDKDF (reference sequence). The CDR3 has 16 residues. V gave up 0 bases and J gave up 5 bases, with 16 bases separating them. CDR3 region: CATSRDVGRTTYGYTF. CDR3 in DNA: TGTGCCACCAGCAGAGACGTGGGTAGGACTACATATGGCTACACCTTC.

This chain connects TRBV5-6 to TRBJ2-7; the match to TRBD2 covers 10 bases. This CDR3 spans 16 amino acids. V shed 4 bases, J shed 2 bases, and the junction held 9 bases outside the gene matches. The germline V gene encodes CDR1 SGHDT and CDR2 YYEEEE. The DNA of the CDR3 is TGTGCCAGCAGCATAGGACTAGCGGAACAGACCTACGAGCAGTACTTC. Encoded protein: CASSIGLAEQTYEQYF.

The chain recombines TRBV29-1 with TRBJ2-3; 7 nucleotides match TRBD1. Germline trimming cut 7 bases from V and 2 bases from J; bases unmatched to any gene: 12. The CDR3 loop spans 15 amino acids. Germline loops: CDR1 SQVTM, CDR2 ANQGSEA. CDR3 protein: CSGLDRESPTDTQYF. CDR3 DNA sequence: TGCAGCGGCCTCGACAGGGAATCCCCCACAGATACGCAGTATTTT.

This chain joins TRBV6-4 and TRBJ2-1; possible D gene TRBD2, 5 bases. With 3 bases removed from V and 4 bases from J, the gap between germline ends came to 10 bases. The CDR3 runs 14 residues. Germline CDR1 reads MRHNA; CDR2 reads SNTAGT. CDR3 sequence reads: CASSDIAGYNEQFF. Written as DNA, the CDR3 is TGTGCCAGCAGTGATATTGCGGGTTACAATGAGCAGTTCTTC.

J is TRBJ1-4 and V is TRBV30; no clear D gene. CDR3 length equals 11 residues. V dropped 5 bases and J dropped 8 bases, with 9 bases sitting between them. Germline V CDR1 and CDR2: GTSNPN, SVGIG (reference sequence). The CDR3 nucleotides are TGTGCCTGGCACGCCGGGGAAAAACTGTTTTTT. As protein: CAWHAGEKLFF.

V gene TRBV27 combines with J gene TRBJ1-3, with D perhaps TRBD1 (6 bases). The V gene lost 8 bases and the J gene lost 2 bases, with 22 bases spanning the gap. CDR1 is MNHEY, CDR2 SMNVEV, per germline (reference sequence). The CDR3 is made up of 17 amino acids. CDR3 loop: CASPPRSTGPPGNTIYF. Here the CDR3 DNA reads TGTGCCAGCCCCCCCCGCTCTACAGGGCCGCCTGGAAACACCATATATTTT.

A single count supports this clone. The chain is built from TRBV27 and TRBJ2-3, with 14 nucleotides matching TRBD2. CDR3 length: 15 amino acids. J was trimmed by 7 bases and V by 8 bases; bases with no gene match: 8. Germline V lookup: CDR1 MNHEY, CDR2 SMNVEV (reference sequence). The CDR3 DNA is TGTGCCAGCTCCTACGGGACTAGCGGGAGCAATACGCAGTATTTT. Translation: CASSYGTSGSNTQYF.

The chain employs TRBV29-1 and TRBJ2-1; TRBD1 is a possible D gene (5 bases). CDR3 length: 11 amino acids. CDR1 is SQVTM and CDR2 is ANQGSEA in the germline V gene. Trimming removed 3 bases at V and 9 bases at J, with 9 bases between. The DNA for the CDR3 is TGCAGCGTTGACAGGGTTGGTGAGCAGTTCTTC. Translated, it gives CSVDRVGEQFF.

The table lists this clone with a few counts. CDR3 nucleotide sequence: TGTGCCACCAGCAGAGGGAGACAGGGCTTTCGCAATGAGCAGTTCTTC. Protein product: CATSRGRQGFRNEQFF. The rearrangement uses TRBV15 and TRBJ2-1; 7 nucleotides line up with TRBD1. The CDR3 covers 16 residues. Germline CDR1 LNHNV, CDR2 YYDKDF (reference sequence). J gave up 6 bases and V 1 base, and 9 bases lay outside the gene matches.

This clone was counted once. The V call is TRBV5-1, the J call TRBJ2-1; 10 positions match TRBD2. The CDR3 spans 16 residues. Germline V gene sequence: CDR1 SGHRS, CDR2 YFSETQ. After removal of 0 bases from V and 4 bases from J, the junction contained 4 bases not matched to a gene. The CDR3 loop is CASSLAASGSYNEQFF. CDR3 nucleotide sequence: TGCGCCAGCAGCTTGGCGGCTAGCGGGAGTTACAATGAGCAGTTCTTC.

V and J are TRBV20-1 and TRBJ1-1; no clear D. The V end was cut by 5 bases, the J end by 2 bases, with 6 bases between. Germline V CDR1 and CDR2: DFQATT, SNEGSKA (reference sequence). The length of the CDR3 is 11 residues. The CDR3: CSAYLNTEAFF. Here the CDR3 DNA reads TGCAGTGCTTATTTAAACACTGAAGCTTTCTTT.